The sample holds many counts of the clone carrying this T cell receptor beta chain. The antigen remains undetermined. Regions amplified from RNA transcripts were the TCR beta CDR3 regions. The HTBI set primed first-round TCR CDR3 RT-PCR. Each CDR3 protein gets one entry after TCRdb re-called the multiplex PCR reads with MiXCR. The data show a few hundred thousand distinct CDR3 sequences, with about 16% seen just once and about 31% held by the top ten. These data belong to a study of T cells in Graves' hyperthyroidism and ophthalmopathy. In the study overall: Upon initial diagnosis and before any treatment, peripheral blood was collected. Study-wide results and caveats: Clonotypes that were expanded in thyroid above 0.001 mostly appeared in blood too. A model built on 13 V-J features separated ophthalmopathy from stable hyperthyroidism. Ophthalmopathy onset followed model prediction by a median approximately 7 months.

V was pared by 3 bases and J by 3 bases, with 16 bases between. Germline CDR1 SGHRS, CDR2 YFSETQ. The CDR3 is 15 amino acids. The TCR sequence derives from a woman in her twenties or thirties with Graves' ophthalmopathy. The sample taken for sequencing was blood. The chain carries TRBV5-1 and TRBJ2-7, with D perhaps TRBD1 or TRBD2 (6 bases each). CDR3 residues: CASSSPSRGVYEQYF. Written as DNA, the CDR3 is TGCGCCAGCAGCTCCCCCTCAAGGGGGGTCTACGAGCAGTACTTC.